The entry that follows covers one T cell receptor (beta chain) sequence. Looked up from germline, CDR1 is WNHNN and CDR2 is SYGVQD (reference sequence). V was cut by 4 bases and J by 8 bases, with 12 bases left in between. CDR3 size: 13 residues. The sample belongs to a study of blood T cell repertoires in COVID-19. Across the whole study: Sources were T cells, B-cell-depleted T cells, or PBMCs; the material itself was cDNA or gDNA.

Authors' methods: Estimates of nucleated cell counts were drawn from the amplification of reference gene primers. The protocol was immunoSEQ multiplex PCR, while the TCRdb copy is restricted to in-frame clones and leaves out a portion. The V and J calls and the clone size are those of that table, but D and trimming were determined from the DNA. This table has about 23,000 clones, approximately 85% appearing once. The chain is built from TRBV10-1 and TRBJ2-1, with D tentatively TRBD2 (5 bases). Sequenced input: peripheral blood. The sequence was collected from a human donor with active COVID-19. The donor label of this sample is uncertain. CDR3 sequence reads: CASSVRTRDEQFF. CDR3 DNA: TGCGCCAGCAGTGTTCGGACTCGCGATGAGCAGTTCTTC.